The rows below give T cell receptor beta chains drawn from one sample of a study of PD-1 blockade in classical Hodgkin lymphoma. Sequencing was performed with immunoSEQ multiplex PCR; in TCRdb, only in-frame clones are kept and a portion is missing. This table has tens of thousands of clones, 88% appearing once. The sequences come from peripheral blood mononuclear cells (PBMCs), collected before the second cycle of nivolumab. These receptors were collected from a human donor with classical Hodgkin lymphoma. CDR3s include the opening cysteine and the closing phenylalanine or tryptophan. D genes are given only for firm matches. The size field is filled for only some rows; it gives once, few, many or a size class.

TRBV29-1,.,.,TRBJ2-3,TGCAGCGTTCTGAGGGACGACACAGATACGCAGTATTTT,CSVLRDDTDTQYF
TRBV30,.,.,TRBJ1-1,TGTGCCTGGAACCTTGGTTCCACTGAAGCTTTCTTT,CAWNLGSTEAFF
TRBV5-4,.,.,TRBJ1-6,TGTGCCAGCAGCTTGGTGCACGAGGCTAGCTCCTATAATTCACCCCTCCACTTT,CASSLVHEASSYNSPLHF
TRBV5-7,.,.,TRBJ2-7,TGTGCCAGCAGCCTCCCGGGACCAAACGAGCAGTACTTC,CASSLPGPNEQYF
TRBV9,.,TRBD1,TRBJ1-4,TGTGCCAGCAGCGAGACAGGGGGGAATGAAAAACTGTTTTTT,CASSETGGNEKLFF
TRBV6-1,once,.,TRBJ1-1,TGTGCCAGCAGTGAAGGGGGGACGCGGCAGATGGGTTTCTTT,CASSEGGTRQMGFF
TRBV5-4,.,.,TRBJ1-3,TGTGCCAGCAGCCTAGGGGGGGCCTCTGGAAACACCATATATTTT,CASSLGGASGNTIYF
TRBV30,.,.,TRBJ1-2,TGTGCCTGGAGTGTACAGGTCTGGGCAGGGGCGATCTATGGCTACACCTTC,CAWSVQVWAGAIYGYTF
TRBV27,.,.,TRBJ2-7,TGTGCCACCTATGGCGACAGCTCCTACGAGCAGTACTTC,CATYGDSSYEQYF
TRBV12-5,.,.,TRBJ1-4,TGTGCTAGTGGTTTTGCCGGGAGTGAAAAACTGTTTTTT,CASGFAGSEKLFF
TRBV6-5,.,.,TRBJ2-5,TGTGCCAGCAGTTATTGGGCAGATCAAGAGACCCAGTACTTC,CASSYWADQETQYF
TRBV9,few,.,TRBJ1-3,TGTGCCAGCAGCGTAGATGAAAACACCATATATTTT,CASSVDENTIYF
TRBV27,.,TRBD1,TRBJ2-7,TGTGCCAGCATTCGGGGACAGGGGTCCTACGAGCAGTACTTC,CASIRGQGSYEQYF
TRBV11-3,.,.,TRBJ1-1,TGTGCCAGCAGCTTAGATTTCAGTTACACTGAAGCTTTCTTT,CASSLDFSYTEAFF
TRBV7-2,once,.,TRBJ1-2,TGTGCCAGCAGCAGCAGGGAGAGGGGCTACACCTTC,CASSSRERGYTF
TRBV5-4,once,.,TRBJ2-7,TGTGCCTTCAACCACAGGGCTATTTTCTACGAGCAGTACTTC,CAFNHRAIFYEQYF
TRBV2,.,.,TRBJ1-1,TGTGCCAGCAGTGATAGGGGTAGCTCGGCTTTCTTT,CASSDRGSSAFF
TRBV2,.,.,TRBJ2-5,TGTGCCAGCAGTGAGATAATCCCGGGACGGCTGTACCAAGAGACCCAGTACTTC,CASSEIIPGRLYQETQYF
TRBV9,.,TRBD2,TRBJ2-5,TGTGCCAGCAGCGTAGCCGGGGCTAGCGGGCCCCAAGAGACCCAGTACTTC,CASSVAGASGPQETQYF
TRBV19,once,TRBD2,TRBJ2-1,TGTGCCAGTAGCCCCCGAGCGGGAGGGCCCTATGAGCAGTTCTTC,CASSPRAGGPYEQFF
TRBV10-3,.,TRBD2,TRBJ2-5,TGTGCCATCAGTGATAGACCTAGCGGGAGTGGGGAGACCCAGTACTTC,CAISDRPSGSGETQYF
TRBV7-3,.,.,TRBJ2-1,TGTGCCAGCAGCTTATCTACAGGGTTTCGGAATGAGCAGTTCTTC,CASSLSTGFRNEQFF
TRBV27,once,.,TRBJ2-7,TGTGCCAGCAGGACAATCCGGGACGGCTCCTACGAGCAGTACTTC,CASRTIRDGSYEQYF
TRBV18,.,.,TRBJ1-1,TGTGCCAGCTCACTGTTTGGAGACACTGAAGCTTTCTTT,CASSLFGDTEAFF
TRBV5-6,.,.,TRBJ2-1,TGTGCCAGCAGCTTTGGGGCCTACAATGAGCAGTTCTTC,CASSFGAYNEQFF
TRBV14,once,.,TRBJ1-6,TGTGCCAGCAGTCCAACAGGGCGTTCACCCCTCCACTTT,CASSPTGRSPLHF
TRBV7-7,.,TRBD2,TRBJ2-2,TGTGCTAGCAGTCAGGGGACTAGCGGGAGTACCGGGGAGCTGTTTTTT,CASSQGTSGSTGELFF
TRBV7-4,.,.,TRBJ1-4,TGTGCCAGCAGCTTAGGACGGGGGAAACTGTTTTTT,CASSLGRGKLFF
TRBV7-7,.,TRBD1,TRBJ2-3,TGTGCTAGCAGCACCGGACAGGGTAGGACAGATACGCAGTATTTT,CASSTGQGRTDTQYF
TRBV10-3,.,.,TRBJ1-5,TGTGCCATTCGAGAGTCGGGAGGGAGCAATCAGCCCCAGCATTTT,CAIRESGGSNQPQHF
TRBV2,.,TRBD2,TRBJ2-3,TGTGCCAGCAGTAAACGCCGGGACTATGATTTT,CASSKRRDYDF
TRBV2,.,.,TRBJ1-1,TGTGCCAGCAGGGGGGAGGGGTGGGTAGGTGTTGCTTTCTTT,CASRGEGWVGVAFF
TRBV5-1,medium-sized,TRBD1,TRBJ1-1,TGCGCCAGCAGAAACCAGTTAACAGGGGGTGCGGCCACTGAAGCTTTCTTT,CASRNQLTGGAATEAFF
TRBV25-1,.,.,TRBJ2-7,TGTGCCAGCAGTGTTTTGACAGGCCCTCACGAGCAGTACTTC,CASSVLTGPHEQYF
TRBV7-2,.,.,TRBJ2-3,TGTGCCAGCAGCCCCTCCCCTACAGATACGCAGTATTTT,CASSPSPTDTQYF
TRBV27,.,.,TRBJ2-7,TGTGCCAGTCAGAACAGGGCCTACGAGCAGTACTTC,CASQNRAYEQYF
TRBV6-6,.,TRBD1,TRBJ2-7,TGTGCCAGCAGGCCGACAGGGGGTAACCACGAGCAGTACTTC,CASRPTGGNHEQYF
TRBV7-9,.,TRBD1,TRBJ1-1,TGTGCCAGCAGCTTGACAGGGATGGGGACTGAAGCTTTCTTT,CASSLTGMGTEAFF
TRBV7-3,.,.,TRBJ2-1,TGTGCCAGCAGCTTGGGGCGCCAGAATGAGCAGTTCTTC,CASSLGRQNEQFF
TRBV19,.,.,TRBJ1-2,TGTGCCAGTAGTATACGCAGCTATGGCTACACCTTC,CASSIRSYGYTF
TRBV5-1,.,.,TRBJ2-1,TGCGCCAGCAGCTTCTCCGGGCCCACTCTGGGCTCCTACAATGAGCAGTTCTTC,CASSFSGPTLGSYNEQFF
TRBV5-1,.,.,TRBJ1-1,TGCGCCAGCAGCTTGTTTTCAGGGGCAAATGCTGAAGCTTTCTTT,CASSLFSGANAEAFF
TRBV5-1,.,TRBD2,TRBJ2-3,TGCGCCAGCAGCTTGTTGGCGGGAGAAGGTAATACGCAGTATTTT,CASSLLAGEGNTQYF
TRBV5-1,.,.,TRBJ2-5,TGCGCCAGCAGCTTGGCCAAGAGTGCGGAGACCCAGTACTTC,CASSLAKSAETQYF
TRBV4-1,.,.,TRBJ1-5,TGCGCCAGCAGCCCCGTTTTTTGGCGGGATAATCAGCCCCAGCATTTT,CASSPVFWRDNQPQHF
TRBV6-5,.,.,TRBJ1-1,TGTGCCAGCAGTTACGCCGTCACTAACACTGAAGCTTTCTTT,CASSYAVTNTEAFF
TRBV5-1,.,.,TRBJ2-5,TGCGCCAGCAGCCCGGAGCAGATTAGTCGCTTTGAGACCCAGTACTTC,CASSPEQISRFETQYF